This T cell receptor beta chain is drawn from a study of OX40 agonist ivuxolimab in advanced cancers. The assay was immunoSEQ multiplex PCR, and TCRdb's table has in-frame clones only and misses some. This table has roughly 51,000 clones, roughly 90% appearing once. Germline CDR1 and CDR2: SGHVS and FQNEAQ. The V gene lost 4 bases and the J gene lost 6 bases, with 13 bases spanning the gap. This CDR3 has 13 residues. The J gene is TRBJ2-7, the V gene TRBV7-8; D is tentatively TRBD1 or TRBD2 (5 bases each). Sequenced here: CD4+ or CD8+ T cells sorted from blood, sampled in a trial of the OX40 agonist ivuxolimab. The clonotype was recovered from an adult with an advanced solid tumor such as melanoma, head and neck, liver or kidney cancer. Written as DNA, the CDR3 is TGTGCCAGCAGCTCTACCGGGACCAGCGAGCAGTACTTC. Translation: CASSSTGTSEQYF.